This T cell receptor (beta chain) is from a study of T cell responses to AZD1222 COVID-19 vaccine. Comments on this clone: Its antigen is as yet unknown.

Trimming cost V 9 bases and J 13 bases, with 13 bases left between them. Germline V lookup: CDR1 WNHNN, CDR2 SYGVQD (reference sequence). This CDR3 contains 10 residues. TCRdb's table, derived via immunoSEQ multiplex PCR, lists solely in-frame clones and lacks some. This table has about 96,000 clones, 88% appearing once. Regarding the study as a whole: CD4 TCRs associated with vaccination spanned spike, dominating at 160-218 and 743-854.

This rearrangement joins TRBV10-1 to TRBJ1-5; TRBD1 might be the D (5 bases). The sequence was obtained from an adult in good health. The specimen comprised peripheral blood, sampled on day 0 of AZD1222 vaccination. CDR3: CARSGGCQHF. The CDR3 nucleotides are TGCGCCAGATCCGGGGGTTGTCAGCATTTT.